This T cell receptor beta chain was captured in a study of cytomegalovirus exposure and HLA in healthy donors. This CDR3 contains 14 residues. Trimming cost V 2 bases and J 4 bases, with 11 bases left between them. The germline CDR1 and CDR2 sequences are LNHDA and SQIVND (reference sequence). Primers: 60 Vbeta forward and 13 Jbeta reverse. Profiling relied on immunoSEQ multiplex PCR, and the TCRdb table lists in-frame clones only, not all of them. The sample has 190,000 or so clones; 75% to 85% are singletons. The sample consisted of PBMCs. The chain links TRBV19 to TRBJ1-1, with no clear D. This sequence was found in a woman aged 45-65 years in good health and CMV-seropositive. The CDR3 coding sequence is TGTGCCAGTAGTATAATGCTGACTAGCACTGAAGCTTTCTTT. Translating it yields CASSIMLTSTEAFF.